These 27 T cell receptor beta chains originate from one sample sequenced in a study of T-cell memory formation after mild COVID-19. TCRdb analysed the 5' RACE reads with MiXCR anew, one entry per CDR3 protein. The sample shows fewer than 650,000 distinct CDR3 sequences, roughly 17% of them seen only once. The sample was PBMCs or a T cell subset sorted from them (not recorded which). These receptors were obtained from an adult woman who had mild COVID-19 (a few samples of this study predate the infection). Cell type and time point are not known.

The chain has TRBV6-6 and TRBJ1-1, with a tentative D call TRBD1 (5 bases). Germline loops: CDR1 MNHNY, CDR2 SVGAGI (reference sequence). V shed 4 bases and J shed 0 bases, with 18 bases lying between them. The CDR3 consists of 17 residues. The CDR3 DNA reads as TGTGCCAGCAGTTCTCAGGGCGATTCTCATATGAACACTGAAGCTTTCTTT. It codes for CASSSQGDSHMNTEAFF.

This clonotype was counted at least ten times. The V and J genes are TRBV5-6 and TRBJ2-1, with TRBD1 matching over 9 bases. Looked up from germline, CDR1 is SGHDT and CDR2 is YYEEEE. With V trimmed by 4 bases and J by 1 base, 6 bases remained unmatched. The CDR3 is 16 residues long. CDR3 in amino acids: CASSRYDRGSYNEQFF. The DNA of the CDR3 is TGTGCCAGCAGCCGATACGACAGGGGGTCCTACAATGAGCAGTTCTTC.

The gene calls are TRBV2 and TRBJ2-3, with D unresolved. V gave up 0 bases and J gave up 3 bases, with 10 bases separating them. Germline V gene sequence: CDR1 SNHLY, CDR2 FYNNEI. The CDR3 is 15 amino acids. The CDR3 spells CASSEALRSTDTQYF. The CDR3 nucleotides are TGTGCCAGCAGTGAAGCGCTTCGTAGTACAGATACGCAGTATTTT.

V gene TRBV25-1 combines with J gene TRBJ2-7; TRBD2 matches at 11 bases. The CDR3 contains 14 residues. Germline values: CDR1 MGHDK, CDR2 SYGVNS. V shed 6 bases and J 9 bases; nucleotides not matched to a gene: 10. The CDR3 loop is CASRSLAGEVAQYF. The CDR3 bases are TGTGCCAGCAGATCACTAGCGGGAGAGGTCGCGCAGTACTTC.

This clonotype was observed a few times. The CDR3 DNA is TGTGCCAGCAGCCCCGGGGGGGGGAATAATCAGCCCCAGCATTTT. The encoded protein is CASSPGGGNNQPQHF. The V call is TRBV7-9, the J call TRBJ1-5; maybe TRBD1 (5 bases). The V end lost 5 bases, the J end lost 4 bases, and 15 bases lay between the germline ends. Germline lookup yields CDR1 SEHNR and CDR2 FQNEAQ (reference sequence). There are 15 residues in the CDR3.

This clonotype was picked up a small number of times. The chain employs TRBV6-5 and TRBJ2-6; no definite D call. Germline assignment: CDR1 MNHEY and CDR2 SVGAGI. There are 13 residues in the CDR3. V was cut by 7 bases and J by 2 bases, with 6 bases left in between. This CDR3 reads CASTWAGANVLTF. The CDR3 coding sequence is TGTGCCAGCACGTGGGCTGGGGCCAACGTCCTGACTTTC.

A few counts support this clonotype. The rearrangement joins TRBV5-1 to TRBJ1-1; 8 nucleotides agree with TRBD1. The CDR3 is 14 residues long. V dropped 3 bases and J dropped 5; count of bases not matched to a gene: 6. CDR1 is SGHRS and CDR2 is YFSETQ in the germline V gene. The chain's CDR3 is CASSWDRPETEAFF. The CDR3 nucleotides are TGCGCCAGCAGCTGGGACAGGCCGGAAACTGAAGCTTTCTTT. Together with reference TRBV5-1 and TRBJ1-1, the CDR3 gives the full variable domain: KAGVTQTPRYLIKTRGQQVTLSCSPISGHRSVSWYQQTPGQGLQFLFEYFSETQRNKGNFPGRFSGRQFSNSRSEMNVSTLELGDSALYLCASSWDRPETEAFFGQGTRLTVV.

This clonotype was seen a handful of times. V and J are TRBV7-9 and TRBJ1-2; TRBD1 is a possible D gene (5 bases). With 0 bases removed from V and 6 bases from J, the gap between germline ends came to 8 bases. Germline V gives CDR1 SEHNR, CDR2 FQNEAQ (reference sequence). The CDR3 sequence is 13 residues long. CDR3 amino acids: CASSLAEGNGYTF. CDR3 bases: TGTGCCAGCAGCTTAGCCGAGGGGAATGGCTACACCTTC.

The rearrangement uses TRBV6-6 and TRBJ2-7; tentatively, D is TRBD1 (6 bases). The length of the CDR3 is 15 residues. The germline V gene has CDR1 MNHNY and CDR2 SVGAGI (reference sequence). The germline V and J ends were trimmed by 4 bases and 7 bases, with 20 bases remaining between them. The CDR3 sequence: CASSSPNSRDTEQYF. The CDR3 DNA follows: TGTGCCAGCAGTTCCCCTAACTCCCGGGACACTGAGCAGTACTTC.

The chain combines TRBV10-1 with TRBJ1-4, with TRBD1 matching 7 bases. J gave up 5 bases and V 10 bases, and 13 bases lay outside the gene matches. CDR1 is WNHNN, CDR2 SYGVQD, per germline (reference sequence). The CDR3 has 15 amino acids. The CDR3 here is CAKSVRGTENEKLFF. CDR3 in DNA: TGCGCCAAGTCAGTTAGAGGGACAGAAAATGAAAAACTGTTTTTT.

V gene TRBV7-8 combines with J gene TRBJ1-3; D unresolved. V gave up 5 bases and J gave up 1 base, with 12 bases separating them. From germline, CDR1 is SGHVS and CDR2 FQNEAQ. The CDR3 spans 15 residues. CDR3 coding DNA: TGTGCCAGCAGCCTCCCAGCTAAATCTGGAAACACCATATATTTT. Amino acids: CASSLPAKSGNTIYF.

This chain connects TRBV5-1 to TRBJ2-7; 13 bases agree with TRBD2. This CDR3 has 15 residues. The V and J ends lost 4 bases and 4 bases, in that order; junction bases with no gene match: 5. Looked up from germline, CDR1 is SGHRS and CDR2 is YFSETQ. The CDR3 DNA reads TGCGCCAGCAGCGGTACTAGCGGGGGGGCTTACGAGCAGTACTTC. Protein product: CASSGTSGGAYEQYF.

This clonotype was picked up a small number of times. The rearrangement links TRBV19 to TRBJ2-3; D gene ambiguous. Looked up from germline, CDR1 is LNHDA and CDR2 is SQIVND (reference sequence). The V end was cut by 3 bases, the J end by 1 base, with 8 bases between. The CDR3 is 14 residues long. The CDR3 reads CASSIGARTDTQYF. In nucleotides, the CDR3 is TGTGCCAGTAGTATTGGAGCGCGCACAGATACGCAGTATTTT. The complete variable domain, with remaining parts taken from reference TRBV19 and TRBJ2-3, reads DGGITQSPKYLFRKEGQNVTLSCEQNLNHDAMYWYRQDPGQGLRLIYYSQIVNDFQKGDIAEGYSVSREKKESFPLTVTSAQKNPTAFYLCASSIGARTDTQYFGPGTRLTVL.

The chain couples TRBV7-9 to TRBJ2-7; D remains ambiguous. Trimming pared 5 bases from V and 2 bases from J, leaving 13 bases between. The CDR3 extends over 14 amino acids. CDR1 is SEHNR and CDR2 is FQNEAQ in the germline V gene (reference sequence). The CDR3 DNA sequence: TGTGCCAGCAGCCCTCCAACAAGCGCCTACGAGCAGTACTTC. It translates to CASSPPTSAYEQYF.

This clonotype came up a few times. This chain joins TRBV20-1 and TRBJ1-5; 8 nucleotides match TRBD1. The CDR3 contains 14 residues. The V gene's germline CDR1 is DFQATT and CDR2 SNEGSKA (reference sequence). The V and J ends lost 4 bases and 2 bases, in that order; junction bases with no gene match: 4. CDR3 in amino acids: CSANPGQGNQPQHF. CDR3 bases: TGCAGTGCTAATCCGGGACAGGGCAATCAGCCCCAGCATTTT.

This clonotype has only a few counts. The V and J genes are TRBV6-1 and TRBJ2-7; TRBD1 aligns across 7 bases. CDR1 and CDR2 (germline): MNHNS, SASEGT. The trim removed 3 bases at V and 5 bases at J, leaving 10 bases unmatched. This CDR3 has 15 amino acids. CDR3 loop: CASSDYRGWLNEQYF. CDR3 sequence (DNA): TGTGCCAGCAGTGATTACAGGGGTTGGTTGAACGAGCAGTACTTC.

The chain employs TRBV7-2 and TRBJ2-7; 9 bases match TRBD2. The ends lost 0 bases at V and 3 bases at J; junction bases unmatched: 9. Germline CDR1 and CDR2: SGHTA and FQGNSA. CDR3 length equals 17 residues. As DNA, the CDR3 is TGTGCCAGCAGCTTAGCGCCACTAGCGGGCAGTAACTACGAGCAGTACTTC. Amino acid sequence: CASSLAPLAGSNYEQYF.

This clonotype has more than one count but fewer than ten. V usage is TRBV23-1 and J usage is TRBJ2-7; TRBD2 agrees at 9 bases. TRBV23-1 is classed as an ORF, of uncertain function. The CDR3 sequence is 16 residues long. V trimming: 4 bases; J trimming: 6 bases; junction bases outside the gene matches: 13. The DNA of the CDR3 is TGCGCCAGCAGTCTCCCGGGAGTAGCGGGGGTTCCCGAGCAGTACTTC. Amino acids: CASSLPGVAGVPEQYF.

The chain couples TRBV5-6 to TRBJ2-1; no definite D call. The CDR3 totals 14 residues. Deletions cut 1 base from V and 14 bases from J, with 19 bases between. Per germline, CDR1 SGHDT and CDR2 YYEEEE. CDR3 sequence: CASSLRMAAPGEFF. For the CDR3, the DNA is TGTGCCAGCAGCTTGAGGATGGCCGCCCCAGGAGAGTTCTTC.

CDR3 sequence (DNA): TGTGCCATCAGTGAGCGGGGAGTTAGCTCCTACAATGAGCAGTTCTTC. As protein: CAISERGVSSYNEQFF. The chain couples TRBV10-3 to TRBJ2-1, with D possibly matching TRBD2 (5 bases). CDR1 ENHRY and CDR2 SYGVKD come from the germline V gene. V was cut by 2 bases and J by 0 bases, with 11 bases left in between. The CDR3 totals 16 residues.

On this clonotype itself: One base away lies a much larger clone, so this may be a sequencing read error. V and J are TRBV12-3 or TRBV12-4 and TRBJ2-1; 7 bases line up with TRBD1. The trim removed 4 bases at V and 10 bases at J, leaving 1 base unmatched. The CDR3 contains 11 residues. CDR3 loop: CASSSTGEQFF. The CDR3 DNA reads as TGTGCCAGCAGTTCGACAGGGGAGCAGTTCTTC.

This clonotype was seen only a few times. The V call is TRBV4-1, the J call TRBJ2-7, with 10 bases fitting TRBD2. V gave up 6 bases and J gave up 3 bases; unmatched junction bases: 8. The CDR3 runs to 15 residues. The V gene's germline CDR1 is MGHRA and CDR2 YSYEKL. The CDR3 DNA follows: TGCGCCAGCAGACAGGGACTAGCGTTAATCTACGAGCAGTACTTC. It yields the protein CASRQGLALIYEQYF.

V usage is TRBV7-3 and J usage is TRBJ2-2; D gene uncertain. The V and J ends lost 3 bases and 0 bases respectively, with 5 bases between them. Germline loops: CDR1 SGHTA, CDR2 FQGTGA. The CDR3 extends over 14 amino acids. Here the CDR3 DNA reads TGTGCCAGCAGCTTTCAGCCGAACACCGGGGAGCTGTTTTTT. It codes for CASSFQPNTGELFF.

Only a few counts were recorded for this clonotype. The chain recombines TRBV9 with TRBJ2-3, with a tentative D call TRBD2 (6 bases). The germline V and J ends were trimmed by 4 bases and 8 bases, with 23 bases remaining between them. In germline, CDR1 is SGDLS, CDR2 YYNGEE. This CDR3 contains 16 residues. The CDR3 spells CASSRFGEVSPGTQYF. The CDR3 DNA follows: TGTGCCAGCAGCCGTTTCGGGGAGGTCTCCCCTGGTACGCAGTATTTT.

This chain uses TRBV12-3 or TRBV12-4 with TRBJ2-3; D is uncertain. This CDR3 is built from 15 residues. The germline V and J ends were trimmed by 2 bases and 2 bases, with 11 bases remaining between them. In nucleotides, the CDR3 is TGTGCCAGCAGTTTATTTTCCCATGCCACAGATACGCAGTATTTT. This translates into CASSLFSHATDTQYF.

The chain joins TRBV20-1 to TRBJ2-1, with 11 positions matching TRBD2. V lost 2 bases, J lost 6 bases, and 3 bases stayed unmatched. The CDR3 consists of 14 residues. Germline loops: CDR1 DFQATT, CDR2 SNEGSKA (reference sequence). CDR3 nucleotide sequence: TGCAGTGCTAGAAGTAGCGGGAGGGGCAATGAGCAGTTCTTC. Protein sequence: CSARSSGRGNEQFF.

The rearrangement uses TRBV29-1 and TRBJ2-4; no clear D. The CDR3 runs 11 residues. Germline CDR1 reads SQVTM; CDR2 reads ANQGSEA. Trimming cost V 7 bases and J 6 bases, with 10 bases left between them. This CDR3 reads CSAFILNIQYF. DNA of the CDR3: TGCAGCGCCTTCATCCTAAACATTCAGTACTTC.